The rows below give T cell receptor beta chains drawn from one sample of a study of cytomegalovirus exposure and HLA in healthy donors. Generated by immunoSEQ multiplex PCR, the TCRdb table keeps only in-frame clones and is missing some. The sample has 100,000 or so clones, about four fifths seen once. The sequenced sample was PBMCs. The receptors here all came from a female donor in good health and CMV-seropositive. The CDR3 runs from the conserved cysteine through the conserved F or W.

CDR3 protein,CDR3 length,V gene,J gene
CATSRGRGEETQYF,14,TRBV15,TRBJ2-5
CSVPGPREQYF,11,TRBV20-1,TRBJ2-7
CASSTGDTSLGNTIYF,16,TRBV19,TRBJ1-3
CASSSDRGGTEAFF,14,TRBV7-8,TRBJ1-1
CASSLGGGVQAFF,13,TRBV7-8,TRBJ1-1
CASSEVGWDSTEAFF,15,TRBV6-1,TRBJ1-1
CASRLALDTDTQYF,14,TRBV12-5,TRBJ2-3
CASSPPRLAGGYEQYF,16,TRBV7-9,TRBJ2-7
CASSSDREEGQPQHF,15,TRBV5-6,TRBJ1-5
CASRGLASYNEQFF,14,TRBV6-1,TRBJ2-1
CASSLAAARTEAFF,14,TRBV7-9,TRBJ1-1
CASSLTFSTDTQYF,14,TRBV27,TRBJ2-3
CASRGATEAFF,11,TRBV6-5,TRBJ1-1
CASSQTRGRGANEKLFF,17,TRBV4-2,TRBJ1-4
CASSPQSRTGLSYNEQFF,18,TRBV9,TRBJ2-1
CASRETGNYGYTF,13,TRBV6-5,TRBJ1-2
CASSPGQDPYEQYF,14,TRBV27,TRBJ2-7
CASSLRRNTEAFF,13,TRBV27,TRBJ1-1